These 31 T cell receptor beta chains were all obtained from the same sample, sequenced in a study of CD8+ T cells in alopecia areata. The sample's treatment: oral pan-JAK inhibitor, 5-10 mg twice daily. Investigators isolated RNA and reverse transcribed it into cDNA to act as the sequencing template. Some clones are missing from TCRdb's copy, which holds only in-frame ones; the method was immunoSEQ multiplex PCR. The sample lists 200,000 to 250,000 clones; around 66% were seen once. The sample was CD4+ T cells sorted from blood, taken at week 4, from a patient treated with tofacitinib. All receptors come from a human donor with alopecia areata.

This clone was recorded only once. This sequence joins TRBV7-2 and TRBJ2-6, with D hard to call. The germline V gene has CDR1 SGHTA and CDR2 FQGNSA. The CDR3 totals 15 residues. V lost 6 bases, J lost 2 bases, and 11 bases lay in between. This CDR3 reads CASSLTETGANVLTF. As DNA, the CDR3 is TGTGCCAGCAGTTTAACAGAGACTGGGGCCAACGTCCTGACTTTC.

V gene TRBV7-9 combines with J gene TRBJ1-2; 7 nucleotides align to TRBD1. The CDR3 runs 13 residues. The junction had 7 bases not matched to a gene; V was cut back by 6 bases and J by 6 bases. Germline values: CDR1 SEHNR, CDR2 FQNEAQ (reference sequence). CDR3 bases: TGTGCCAGCAGACTTGACAGGGCCGATGGCTACACCTTC. Its protein is CASRLDRADGYTF.

The V and J genes are TRBV5-1 and TRBJ1-2; tentatively, D is TRBD1 (5 bases). Germline V CDR1 and CDR2: SGHRS, YFSETQ. CDR3 length equals 14 residues. Trimming removed 1 base at V and 6 bases at J, with 13 bases between. The CDR3 bases are TGCGCCAGCAGCTTGAGCAGGGCCGGAGATGGCTACACCTTC. Its translation is CASSLSRAGDGYTF.

The gene calls are TRBV6-5 and TRBJ1-6; TRBD1 is a possible D gene (6 bases). V dropped 6 bases and J dropped 9 bases, with 15 bases sitting between them. The CDR3 totals 14 residues. Per germline, CDR1 MNHEY and CDR2 SVGAGI. The CDR3 DNA reads as TGTGCCAGCAGCTTCAAGGGGGGAAGTTCACCCCTCCACTTT. Protein sequence: CASSFKGGSSPLHF.

The chain combines TRBV6-5 with TRBJ1-1, with no clear D. This CDR3 contains 15 residues. The V and J ends lost 4 bases and 3 bases respectively, with 15 bases between them. Germline lookup yields CDR1 MNHEY and CDR2 SVGAGI. CDR3 sequence (DNA): TGTGCCAGCAGTTTTAAGAGGGCCGGGGACACTGAAGCTTTCTTT. It specifies CASSFKRAGDTEAFF.

This chain uses TRBV5-5 with TRBJ2-4; D is perhaps TRBD1 (6 bases). Germline V CDR1 and CDR2: SGHKS, YYEKEE (reference sequence). The V gene lost 0 bases and the J gene lost 3 bases, with 7 bases spanning the gap. The CDR3 consists of 14 residues. The DNA of the CDR3 is TGTGCCAGCAGCTTGGGGGACAACAAAAACATTCAGTACTTC. This translates into CASSLGDNKNIQYF. The full variable domain, completed using reference TRBV5-5 and TRBJ2-4, is DAGVTQSPTHLIKTRGQQVTLRCSPISGHKSVSWYQQVLGQGPQFIFQYYEKEERGRGNFPDRFSARQFPNYSSELNVNALLLGDSALYLCASSLGDNKNIQYFGAGTRLSVL.

This chain joins TRBV20-1 and TRBJ2-4, with D uncertain. This CDR3 spans 11 amino acids. The germline V and J ends were trimmed by 0 bases and 7 bases, with 4 bases remaining between them. Germline CDR1 reads DFQATT; CDR2 reads SNEGSKA (reference sequence). The CDR3, as DNA: TGCAGTGCTAGAGAATTGAACATTCAGTACTTC. Amino acids: CSARELNIQYF.

The chain is built from TRBV4-3 and TRBJ1-6; D not certain. The CDR3 extends over 13 amino acids. The V end was cut by 0 bases, the J end by 10 bases, with 7 bases between. The germline V gene encodes CDR1 LGHNA and CDR2 YSLEER. CDR3: CASSQDSGSPLHF. In nucleotides, the CDR3 is TGCGCCAGCAGCCAAGATTCAGGCTCACCCCTCCACTTT.

The chain links TRBV18 to TRBJ2-1; 11 bases are a match to TRBD2. Germline-derived CDR1 and CDR2 are KGHSH and LQKENI. The CDR3 runs 17 residues. V shed 3 bases and J 6 bases; nucleotides not matched to a gene: 10. CDR3 amino acids: CASSPKHLAGGTNEQFF. DNA of the CDR3: TGTGCCAGCTCACCGAAACATCTAGCGGGGGGCACCAATGAGCAGTTCTTC. Together with reference TRBV18 and TRBJ2-1, the CDR3 gives the full variable domain: NAGVMQNPRHLVRRRGQEARLRCSPMKGHSHVYWYRQLPEEGLKFMVYLQKENIIDESGMPKERFSAEFPKEGPSILRIQQVVRGDSAAYFCASSPKHLAGGTNEQFFGPGTRLTVL.

This chain uses TRBV4-1 with TRBJ2-7; TRBD2 agrees at 13 bases. Trimming took 4 bases from V and 2 from J; bases not matched to a gene: 14. This CDR3 spans 19 amino acids. Per the germline V gene, CDR1 is MGHRA and CDR2 is YSYEKL. The CDR3 region has the DNA TGCGCCAGCAGCCGCGCGGGACTAGCGGGGCCAGGATCCCCCTACGAGCAGTACTTC. Its protein is CASSRAGLAGPGSPYEQYF.

J is TRBJ2-7 and V is TRBV6-5, with 10 bases lining up with TRBD1. This CDR3 is 15 amino acids long. Germline V gene sequence: CDR1 MNHEY, CDR2 SVGAGI. The ends lost 4 bases at V and 3 bases at J; junction bases unmatched: 6. CDR3 DNA sequence: TGTGCCAGCAGTTCGGGGACAGGGGATATCTACGAGCAGTACTTC. Amino acid sequence: CASSSGTGDIYEQYF.

The V call is TRBV30, the J call TRBJ1-5; TRBD1 is a possible D gene (5 bases). V was shortened by 0 bases and J by 2 bases, with 8 bases between the two germline ends. Per the germline V gene, CDR1 is GTSNPN and CDR2 is SVGIG (reference sequence). CDR3 size: 14 residues. CDR3 in amino acids: CAWSVDSGNQPQHF. DNA for the CDR3: TGTGCCTGGAGTGTAGACAGTGGCAATCAGCCCCAGCATTTT.

The V and J genes are TRBV5-6 and TRBJ2-5, with TRBD2 matching over 10 bases. J was trimmed by 3 bases and V by 5 bases; bases with no gene match: 1. CDR3 length: 13 residues. Germline CDR1 and CDR2: SGHDT and YYEEEE. CDR3 amino acids: CASRTSGKETQYF. The CDR3 nucleotides read TGTGCCAGCAGAACTAGCGGGAAAGAGACCCAGTACTTC.

V usage is TRBV30 and J usage is TRBJ2-2; TRBD1 might be the D (5 bases). CDR1 GTSNPN and CDR2 SVGIG come from the germline V gene (reference sequence). V gave up 0 bases and J gave up 3 bases, with 11 bases separating them. This CDR3 has 15 amino acids. CDR3 region: CAWSVARVDTGELFF. For the CDR3, the DNA is TGTGCCTGGAGTGTAGCCAGGGTGGACACCGGGGAGCTGTTTTTT.

With respect to this clone: Distinct nucleotide sequences in the sample also encode this CDR3. The chain is built from TRBV29-1 and TRBJ1-5, with TRBD1 identical over 7 bases. The V gene's germline CDR1 is SQVTM and CDR2 ANQGSEA. The ends lost 1 base at V and 6 bases at J; junction bases unmatched: 3. This CDR3 spans 13 amino acids. The CDR3 region has the DNA TGCAGCGTTGAAGGACAGGGAGGTCAGCCCCAGCATTTT. It codes for CSVEGQGGQPQHF.

The CDR3 sequence is CASSEGARGYTF. CDR3 coding DNA: TGCGCCAGCAGCGAGGGGGCACGTGGCTACACCTTC. The chain couples TRBV5-1 to TRBJ1-2; 7 positions match TRBD1. From germline, CDR1 is SGHRS and CDR2 YFSETQ. Unmatched junction bases numbered 4, after V lost 4 bases and J lost 7 bases. This CDR3 is built from 12 residues.

The chain combines TRBV15 with TRBJ2-1, with D possibly TRBD2 on 6 matching bases. The CDR3 runs 14 residues. Germline CDR1 LNHNV, CDR2 YYDKDF (reference sequence). V was clipped by 5 bases and J by 2 bases, with 10 bases between them. The CDR3 region is CATSSGGTYNEQFF. CDR3 nucleotides: TGTGCCACCAGCTCCGGGGGAACCTACAATGAGCAGTTCTTC.

The rearrangement uses TRBV27 and TRBJ2-7; D uncertain. There are 12 residues in the CDR3. Germline lookup yields CDR1 MNHEY and CDR2 SMNVEV (reference sequence). V was clipped by 6 bases and J by 7 bases, with 13 bases between them. The CDR3 here is CASSSTYGEQYF. The CDR3 DNA is TGTGCCAGCAGCTCGACCTACGGGGAGCAGTACTTC.

This clone turned up a few times. The chain uses TRBV5-1 and TRBJ1-3; D gene unclear. The germline V and J ends were trimmed by 0 bases and 0 bases, with 4 bases remaining between them. The CDR3 is 14 residues long. Germline CDR1 and CDR2: SGHRS and YFSETQ. For the CDR3, the DNA is TGCGCCAGCAGCTTGGACAGCTCTGGAAACACCATATATTTT. This encodes CASSLDSSGNTIYF.

This chain links TRBV6-5 with TRBJ2-5; no clear D gene. Germline values: CDR1 MNHEY, CDR2 SVGAGI. The CDR3 covers 15 residues. Trimming removed 6 bases from V and 5 bases from J, with 19 bases in between. Here the CDR3 reads CASRPTRGPRETQYF. DNA of the CDR3: TGTGCCAGCAGGCCCACTCGCGGCCCCCGGGAGACCCAGTACTTC.

This clone was counted a few times. V usage is TRBV2 and J usage is TRBJ2-2, with D unresolved. Germline values: CDR1 SNHLY, CDR2 FYNNEI. V shed 2 bases and J shed 6 bases, with 13 bases lying between them. This CDR3 has 15 amino acids. This CDR3 reads CASSERTFNAGELFF. In DNA form, the CDR3 reads TGTGCCAGCAGTGAACGGACCTTTAACGCCGGGGAGCTGTTTTTT.

V is TRBV29-1 and J is TRBJ2-5; 9 bases are shared with TRBD1. Per the germline V gene, CDR1 is SQVTM and CDR2 is ANQGSEA. V shed 7 bases, J shed 5 bases, and the junction held 5 bases outside the gene matches. The CDR3 consists of 12 residues. The CDR3 loop reads CSAGQGWETQYF. The CDR3 nucleotides are TGCAGCGCCGGACAGGGGTGGGAGACCCAGTACTTC.

This chain uses TRBV21-1 with TRBJ1-1. TRBV21-1 represents a pseudogene. CDR3 size: 16 residues. CDR3 in amino acids: CASSEGEKGADTEAFF. CDR3 bases: TGTGCCAGCAGCGAAGGGGAGAAAGGGGCTGACACTGAAGCTTTCTTT.

This clone came up a few times. The gene calls are TRBV29-1 and TRBJ2-5; the D is unclear. V was clipped by 7 bases and J by 2 bases, with 14 bases between them. The germline CDR1 and CDR2 sequences are SQVTM and ANQGSEA. The CDR3 is made up of 13 amino acids. The CDR3 DNA reads as TGCAGCGGACGTACTGGGCAGCAAGAGACCCAGTACTTC. Translating it yields CSGRTGQQETQYF.

This clone was detected only a few times. The genes are TRBV4-1 and TRBJ2-5; possibly TRBD1 or TRBD2 for D (5 bases each). The germline V gene has CDR1 MGHRA and CDR2 YSYEKL. V was shortened by 4 bases and J by 5 bases, with 14 bases between the two germline ends. This CDR3 spans 14 amino acids. The DNA of the CDR3 is TGCGCCAGCAGCCCCCAGGAGAGGGGCGAGACCCAGTACTTC. As protein: CASSPQERGETQYF.

The CDR3 is CSAAPETQYF. CDR3 nucleotide sequence: TGCAGTGCGGCCCCAGAGACCCAGTACTTC. The V and J genes are TRBV20-1 and TRBJ2-5, with D unclear. The ends were cut back, 6 bases at V and 4 bases at J, with 6 bases in the middle. Germline assignment: CDR1 DFQATT and CDR2 SNEGSKA (reference sequence). The CDR3 runs 10 residues.

The chain uses TRBV2 and TRBJ2-7; 7 nucleotides match TRBD1. The germline V gene encodes CDR1 SNHLY and CDR2 FYNNEI. Trimming took 7 bases from V and 3 from J; bases not matched to a gene: 3. The CDR3 runs 12 residues. Written as DNA, the CDR3 is TGTGCCAGCAAGGGGGACAGCTACGAGCAGTACTTC. Protein: CASKGDSYEQYF.

This chain connects TRBV4-3 to TRBJ2-6; D is undetermined. From germline, CDR1 is LGHNA and CDR2 YSLEER. V was pared by 2 bases and J by 0 bases, with 5 bases between. This CDR3 region has 15 residues. The CDR3 is CASSQQHSGANVLTF. The CDR3 coding sequence is TGCGCCAGCAGCCAACAACACTCTGGGGCCAACGTCCTGACTTTC.

The chain links TRBV10-3 to TRBJ1-2; TRBD1 matches 11 bases. CDR3 length equals 13 residues. V was clipped by 2 bases and J by 8 bases; unmatched bases: 1. In germline, CDR1 is ENHRY, CDR2 SYGVKD. CDR3 protein: CAISEGTGGGYTF. Here the CDR3 DNA reads TGTGCCATCAGTGAGGGGACAGGGGGAGGCTACACCTTC.

The genes are TRBV29-1 and TRBJ1-1; tentative D call: TRBD1 (5 bases). V gave up 7 bases and J gave up 12 bases, with 18 bases separating them. Looked up from germline, CDR1 is SQVTM and CDR2 is ANQGSEA. CDR3 length: 11 amino acids. The CDR3 region has the DNA TGCAGCGGACAGAGAAACGGAGGATCTTTCTTT. It yields the protein CSGQRNGGSFF.

The rearrangement links TRBV4-1 to TRBJ2-2; 7 nucleotides align to TRBD2. Germline V gene lookup returns CDR1 MGHRA and CDR2 YSYEKL. V dropped 0 bases and J dropped 1; count of bases not matched to a gene: 2. This CDR3 region has 16 residues. The CDR3: CASSQDGGRNTGELFF. CDR3 DNA sequence: TGCGCCAGCAGCCAAGATGGCGGGAGGAACACCGGGGAGCTGTTTTTT.